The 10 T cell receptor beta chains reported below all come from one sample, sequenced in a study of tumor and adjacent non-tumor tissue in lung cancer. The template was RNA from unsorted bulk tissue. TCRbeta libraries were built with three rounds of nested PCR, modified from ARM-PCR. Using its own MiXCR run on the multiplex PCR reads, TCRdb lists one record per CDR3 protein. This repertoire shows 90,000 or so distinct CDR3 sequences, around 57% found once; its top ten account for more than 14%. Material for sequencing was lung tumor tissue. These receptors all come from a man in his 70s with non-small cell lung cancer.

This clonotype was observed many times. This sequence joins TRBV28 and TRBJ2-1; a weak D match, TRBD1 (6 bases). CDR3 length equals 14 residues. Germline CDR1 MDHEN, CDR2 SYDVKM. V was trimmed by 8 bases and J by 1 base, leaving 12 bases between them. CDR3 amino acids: CASVTGQSYNEQFF. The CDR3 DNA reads TGTGCCAGCGTAACGGGACAATCCTACAATGAGCAGTTCTTC.

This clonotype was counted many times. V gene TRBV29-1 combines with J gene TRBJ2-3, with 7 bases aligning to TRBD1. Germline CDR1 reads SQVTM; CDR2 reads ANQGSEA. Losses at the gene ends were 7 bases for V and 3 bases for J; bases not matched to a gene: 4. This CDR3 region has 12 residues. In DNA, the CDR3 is TGCAGCGGAAAGACAGGGACAGATACGCAGTATTTT. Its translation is CSGKTGTDTQYF.

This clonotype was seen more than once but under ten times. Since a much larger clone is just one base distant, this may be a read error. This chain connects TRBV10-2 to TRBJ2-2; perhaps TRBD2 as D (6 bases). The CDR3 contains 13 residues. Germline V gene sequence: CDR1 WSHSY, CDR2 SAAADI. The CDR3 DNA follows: TGCGCCAGCAAGGAGGGGAACACCGAGGAGCTGTTTTTT. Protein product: CASKEGNTEELFF.

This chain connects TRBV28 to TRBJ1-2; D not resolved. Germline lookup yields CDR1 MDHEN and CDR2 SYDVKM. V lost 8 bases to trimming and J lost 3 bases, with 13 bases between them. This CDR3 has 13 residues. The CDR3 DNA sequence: TGTGCCAGCGGCCCTTTATATGACTATGGCTACACCTTC. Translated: CASGPLYDYGYTF.

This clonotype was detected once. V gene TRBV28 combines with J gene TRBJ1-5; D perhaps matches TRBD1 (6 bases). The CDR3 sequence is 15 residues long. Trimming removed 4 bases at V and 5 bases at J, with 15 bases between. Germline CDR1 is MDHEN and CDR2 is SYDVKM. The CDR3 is CASSSRVQGHQPQHF. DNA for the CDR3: TGTGCCAGCAGTTCCAGGGTTCAGGGGCATCAGCCCCAGCATTTT.

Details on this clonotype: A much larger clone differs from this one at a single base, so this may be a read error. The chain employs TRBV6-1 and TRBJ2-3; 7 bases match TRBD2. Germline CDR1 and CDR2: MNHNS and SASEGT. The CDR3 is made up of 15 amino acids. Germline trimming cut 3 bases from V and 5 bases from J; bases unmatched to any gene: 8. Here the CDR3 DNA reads TGTGCCAGCAGTGATTGGGCTAGCGGCATAGATACGCAGTATTTT. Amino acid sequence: CASSDWASGIDTQYF.

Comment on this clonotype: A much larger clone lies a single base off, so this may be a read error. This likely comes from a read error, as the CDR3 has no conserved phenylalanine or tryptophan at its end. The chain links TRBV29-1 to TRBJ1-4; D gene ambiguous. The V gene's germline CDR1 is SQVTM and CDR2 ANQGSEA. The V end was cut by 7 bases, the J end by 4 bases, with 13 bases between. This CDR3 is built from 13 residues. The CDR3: CSARNLFNEKLFS. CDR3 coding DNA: TGCAGCGCTCGAAATCTCTTTAATGAAAAACTGTTTTCT.

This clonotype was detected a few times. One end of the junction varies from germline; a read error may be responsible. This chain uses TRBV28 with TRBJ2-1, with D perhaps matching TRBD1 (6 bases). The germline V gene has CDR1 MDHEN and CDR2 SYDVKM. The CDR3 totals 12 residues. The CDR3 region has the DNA TGTGCCAGCAGTGGCAGGGGTAATGGGCAGTTCTTC. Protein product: CASSGRGNGQFF.

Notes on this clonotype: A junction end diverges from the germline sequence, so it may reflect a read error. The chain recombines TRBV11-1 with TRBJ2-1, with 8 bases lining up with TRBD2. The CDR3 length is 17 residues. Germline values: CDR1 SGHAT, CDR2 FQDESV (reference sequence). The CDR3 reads CASSWYPAGVPYNGQLF. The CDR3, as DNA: TGTGCCAGCAGCTGGTACCCAGCGGGAGTCCCTTACAATGGGCAGCTCTTC.

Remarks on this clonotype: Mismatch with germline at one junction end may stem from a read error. In DNA, the CDR3 is TGTACCAGCGGCCCCAGGGTCACCGGGGAGCTGTTTTTT. It translates to CTSGPRVTGELFF. This sequence joins TRBV6-2 or TRBV6-3 and TRBJ2-2; D may correspond to TRBD1 or TRBD2 (5 bases each). There are 13 residues in the CDR3. Germline CDR1 MNHEY, CDR2 SVGEGT.